This TCR beta chain comes out of a study of beta chain features in type 1 diabetes (dated by TCRdb to 2017 to 2018). With regard to the full study: Mean age, gender distribution, total cell number and subset yield did not differ between patients and healthy donors. Across all samples, 107,917,701 sorted cells were examined, and cell number per subset correlated strongly with RNA yield. Naive and central memory subsets were obtained from all 30 or so donors, but regulatory and stem cell-like memory subsets were isolated from only 8 patients and about 8 healthy donors. In the study, TCRB repertoires of sorted circulating CD4+ T cell subsets from recently diagnosed type 1 diabetes patients were compared with those of matched healthy donors.

Study-wide findings and limitations: A moderate but significant shortening of TCRB CDR3 length was observed in type 1 diabetes patients in all four CD4+ subsets. Shorter templates might be favored by PCR, yet because patient and control samples were amplified and corrected together, any such skew would affect both groups equally. Because cDNA was sequenced instead of genomic DNA, highly expressing activated cells could be over-represented, though the groups showed no difference in activation or CD3 levels. Only small numbers of individuals were included in the HLA sub-analyses, which left unresolved whether HLA type had any influence on TCRB rearrangement. Naive, central memory and regulatory TCRB repertoires appeared to be more alike among patients than among healthy donors. Fewer insertions and more nucleotide deletions at VDJ recombination sites were observed in patients with type 1 diabetes, implying thymic rearrangement abnormalities.

A remark on this clone: Its binding antigen is unknown. Nothing much larger sits one base from this clone, and base qualities are not available.

The High Capacity cDNA Reverse Transcription Kit was used to reverse transcribe all of the isolated RNA, meaning that expressed TCRB transcripts were what got sequenced. Deep immunoSEQ sequencing was performed on naive, central memory and regulatory T cell samples, with an average of about 4 million total reads per sample. Sorted cells were lysed in RLT buffer and RNA was extracted with DNase-treated RNeasy Micro or Mini kits, depending on cell number. Each cell subset was processed on its own to prevent cross-contamination, while patient and healthy donor samples were processed together. The immunoSEQ multiplex PCR was used to amplify TCRB sequences from cDNA, yielding 87-bp fragments that span the CDR3 region. Amplicons were sequenced on the Illumina HiSeq platform. The published analysis was carried out like this. PCR bias was corrected computationally using synthetic template baselines, and reads within Hamming distance 2 were collapsed, with unmergeable singletons discarded. Reads were aligned against IMGT so that V, D and J genes, CDR3 length and insertions or deletions at six rearrangement sites could be assigned. Within each subset, clonotype counts were normalized to sorted cell number, after which true diversity and Gini coefficients were computed with the tcR R package. The overlap coefficient, calculated on TCRB nucleotide sequences, was used to quantify repertoire sharing. As a proxy for the pre-selection repertoire, out-of-frame TCRB sequences from naive cells were analyzed. Entries here come from immuneACCESS through TCRdb and include only in-frame sequences with V and J called. Some clones fail to appear in such tables; in the studies checked, an unresolved V gene covers under half of the shortfall, and the cause of the remainder is unknown. The V and J calls and the clone size are those of that table, but D and trimming were determined from the DNA. The sample table holds around 280,000 clones, of which approximately 16% were seen once. Less than 0.02% of the sample is taken by the ten largest.

Each donor gave one peripheral blood draw, roughly 120 mL on average, collected into heparinised tubes. Using a panel that included CD45RO, CCR7, CD25, CD127, CD95 and CD27, naive, central memory, regulatory and stem cell-like memory CD4+ T cells were sorted on a BD FACSAria II. Every sorted population had a purity above 95%. PBMCs were isolated immediately by Lymphoprep density gradient centrifugation and stained directly without culture. So that batch effects would be minimized, each experiment stained and sorted samples in pairs, pairing one healthy donor with one patient. The CDR3 starts with the cysteine, ends with the phenylalanine, and has 16 residues. Just CDR3 DNA is preserved here, 48 bases in frame from base 1. CDR1 and CDR2, looked up from the germline V gene, are SGDLS and YYNGEE. The germline ends are 12 bases apart after V is trimmed by 2 bases and J by 3 bases.

The source is a man younger than 30 with type 1 diabetes. The chain employs TRBV9 and TRBJ2-6; D gene: possibly TRBD2, on 6 matching bases. Source material: naive CD4+ T cells from blood. The sample's cell subset or site label is to be understood as: true naive CD4+ T cells. In nucleotides, the sequence is TGTGCCAGCAGCGTCCAGGGAGGATTTGGGGCCAACGTCCTGACTTTC. This yields the protein CASSVQGGFGANVLTF.